The next 22 T cell receptor beta chains were all read from a single sample in a study of T cell repertoires in cytomegalovirus infection. TCRdb re-derived calls from the reads in MiXCR, one entry per CDR3 protein. The table includes roughly 500,000 distinct CDR3 sequences, more than 15% detected once. The sequenced material came from CD8+ T cells from PBMCs. The receptors were sampled from a human donor in good health (CMV status not recorded). Some clones in this sample may be carry-over from other donors' samples.

This clonotype was counted between two and nine times. The chain links TRBV19 to TRBJ1-1; D uncertain. The germline V gene has CDR1 LNHDA and CDR2 SQIVND (reference sequence). The length of the CDR3 is 15 residues. V was cut by 6 bases and J by 2 bases, with 16 bases left in between. The DNA for the CDR3 is TGTGCCAGTAGAAATTCCGGACGACCTAACACTGAAGCTTTCTTT. This encodes CASRNSGRPNTEAFF. The full variable domain, completed using reference TRBV19 and TRBJ1-1, is DGGITQSPKYLFRKEGQNVTLSCEQNLNHDAMYWYRQDPGQGLRLIYYSQIVNDFQKGDIAEGYSVSREKKESFPLTVTSAQKNPTAFYLCASRNSGRPNTEAFFGQGTRLTVV.

The CDR3 sequence is CSALPDRDLRSRTEAFF. The CDR3 region has the DNA TGCAGTGCGCTGCCGGACAGGGATTTGAGGAGTAGGACTGAAGCTTTCTTT. The chain links TRBV20-1 to TRBJ1-1; 8 bases match TRBD1. Germline loops: CDR1 DFQATT, CDR2 SNEGSKA (reference sequence). V was pared by 6 bases and J by 5 bases, with 20 bases of the junction left unmatched. The CDR3 is 17 amino acids.

This chain uses TRBV27 with TRBJ2-3; D possibly corresponds to TRBD2 (6 bases). Trimming took off 1 base at V and 0 bases at J, with 8 bases between the two ends. Germline CDR1 and CDR2: MNHEY and SMNVEV (reference sequence). CDR3 size: 15 residues. CDR3 in amino acids: CASSLWGRSTDTQYF. DNA of the CDR3: TGTGCCAGCAGTTTATGGGGGAGGAGCACAGATACGCAGTATTTT.

This clonotype has at least ten counts. The V call is TRBV7-9, the J call TRBJ2-5; D gene uncertain. The CDR3 spans 14 residues. V lost 6 bases and J lost 5, with 16 bases in between. CDR1 is SEHNR, CDR2 FQNEAQ, per germline (reference sequence). The CDR3 coding sequence is TGTGCCAGCAGTTTGGTCGGGCAGAGGGAGACCCAGTACTTC. Protein product: CASSLVGQRETQYF.

This clonotype was counted many times. V is TRBV7-6 and J is TRBJ2-7; D might be TRBD1 (6 bases). Deletions cut 7 bases from V and 5 bases from J, with 30 bases between. This CDR3 is built from 18 residues. In germline, CDR1 is SGHVS, CDR2 FNYEAQ. CDR3 bases: TGTGCCAGCACCCCCTACGATGGGACATCTCCGACCTCTAACGAGCAGTACTTC. Translating it yields CASTPYDGTSPTSNEQYF.

This sequence joins TRBV19 and TRBJ2-7; TRBD1 might be the D (6 bases). The CDR3 runs 14 residues. Germline values: CDR1 LNHDA, CDR2 SQIVND (reference sequence). The V gene lost 2 bases and the J gene lost 3 bases, with 11 bases spanning the gap. CDR3 sequence reads: CASSISGQFYEQYF. DNA of the CDR3: TGTGCCAGTAGTATATCCGGACAGTTCTACGAGCAGTACTTC.

J is TRBJ2-7 and V is TRBV3-1; 7 bases line up with TRBD1. The CDR3 is made up of 16 amino acids. V lost 0 bases, J lost 4 bases, and 9 bases stayed unmatched. The germline V gene has CDR1 LGHDT and CDR2 YNNKEL (reference sequence). The CDR3 is CASSQETGQLNYEQYF. DNA of the CDR3: TGTGCCAGCAGCCAAGAAACGGGACAGCTAAATTACGAGCAGTACTTC.

Ten or more counts support this clonotype. This chain links TRBV6-2 or TRBV6-3 with TRBJ1-5, with 10 nucleotides matching TRBD1. This CDR3 region has 15 residues. V lost 2 bases and J lost 11; bases outside the gene matches: 9. From germline, CDR1 is MNHEY and CDR2 SVGEGT. The CDR3 spells CASSYPDRGRWAQHF. The CDR3 region has the DNA TGTGCCAGCAGTTACCCGGACAGGGGGAGATGGGCCCAGCATTTT.

This clonotype was found many times. This sequence joins TRBV7-9 and TRBJ2-7, with 8 bases identical to TRBD1. V trimming: 5 bases; J trimming: 2 bases; junction bases outside the gene matches: 5. The germline CDR1 and CDR2 sequences are SEHNR and FQNEAQ (reference sequence). This CDR3 has 14 amino acids. The CDR3 region has the DNA TGTGCCAGCAGCCCTTGGGACAGGACCTACGAGCAGTACTTC. It translates to CASSPWDRTYEQYF.

V gene TRBV27 combines with J gene TRBJ2-1; 8 nucleotides match TRBD2. The CDR3 runs to 15 residues. Trimming removed 4 bases from V and 8 bases from J; junction bases left unmatched: 10. Germline V gene lookup returns CDR1 MNHEY and CDR2 SMNVEV (reference sequence). Here the CDR3 reads CASSYLAGKLDEQFF. CDR3 nucleotides: TGTGCCAGCAGTTACTTAGCGGGAAAGTTGGATGAGCAGTTCTTC.

This clonotype appeared many times. The chain combines TRBV27 with TRBJ2-2; 10 bases are shared with TRBD1. Trimming took 2 bases from V and 1 from J; bases not matched to a gene: 4. Per the germline V gene, CDR1 is MNHEY and CDR2 is SMNVEV (reference sequence). CDR3 length: 17 amino acids. CDR3 DNA sequence: TGTGCCAGCAGTTTAAAGGGGACAGGGGTGAACACCGGGGAGCTGTTTTTT. This gives the protein CASSLKGTGVNTGELFF.

This clonotype was seen only a few times. The chain couples TRBV29-1 to TRBJ2-1; D is tentatively TRBD1 or TRBD2 (5 bases each). This CDR3 comprises 12 residues. Germline V gives CDR1 SQVTM, CDR2 ANQGSEA. V dropped 3 bases and J dropped 7 bases, with 10 bases sitting between them. This CDR3 reads CSVETGRNEQFF. In DNA, the CDR3 is TGCAGCGTTGAGACGGGGCGGAATGAGCAGTTCTTC.

This chain joins TRBV30 and TRBJ2-1; 10 positions agree with TRBD2. CDR1 GTSNPN and CDR2 SVGIG come from the germline V gene (reference sequence). V shed 2 bases, J shed 3 bases, and the junction held 7 bases outside the gene matches. The CDR3 spans 16 residues. The CDR3 sequence is CAWSQPGLAYYNEQFF. CDR3 DNA sequence: TGTGCCTGGAGTCAGCCGGGACTAGCGTACTACAATGAGCAGTTCTTC.

This clonotype was found many times. The chain uses TRBV5-6 and TRBJ1-1; a possible D gene is TRBD1 (5 bases). The CDR3 sequence is 14 residues long. V shed 3 bases and J shed 3 bases, with 12 bases lying between them. Germline CDR1 is SGHDT and CDR2 is YYEEEE. DNA of the CDR3: TGTGCCAGCAGCTCCCGGGACGTATACACTGAAGCTTTCTTT. This gives the protein CASSSRDVYTEAFF.

Many counts were recorded for this clonotype. This chain uses TRBV15 with TRBJ1-5; D is possibly TRBD1 (5 bases). The CDR3 runs 17 residues. V lost 1 base and J lost 4, with 17 bases in between. CDR1 and CDR2 (germline): LNHNV, YYDKDF (reference sequence). The CDR3, as DNA: TGTGCCACCAGCAGAGGGTTTTCGAGACAGAGAAATCAGCCCCAGCATTTT. It translates to CATSRGFSRQRNQPQHF.

The rearrangement joins TRBV12-5 to TRBJ2-7; 7 bases align to TRBD1. The length of the CDR3 is 13 residues. Germline CDR1 reads LGHNT; CDR2 reads FRNRAP. The V and J ends lost 6 bases and 3 bases, in that order; junction bases with no gene match: 5. CDR3 residues: CASGRGTDYEQYF. The CDR3 bases are TGTGCTAGTGGCCGAGGGACAGACTACGAGCAGTACTTC. Together with reference TRBV12-5 and TRBJ2-7, the CDR3 gives the full variable domain: DARVTQTPRHKVTEMGQEVTMRCQPILGHNTVFWYRQTMMQGLELLAYFRNRAPLDDSGMPKDRFSAEMPDATLATLKIQPSEPRDSAVYFCASGRGTDYEQYFGPGTRLTVT.

This clonotype was seen ten or more times. This chain connects TRBV27 to TRBJ1-4; D remains unclear. The germline V gene has CDR1 MNHEY and CDR2 SMNVEV (reference sequence). The CDR3 has 13 residues. V lost 4 bases and J lost 12, with 15 bases in between. The CDR3 loop is CASSWAADGELFF. The CDR3 region has the DNA TGTGCCAGCAGTTGGGCAGCGGACGGGGAACTGTTTTTT.

This clonotype was seen many times. The gene calls are TRBV7-9 and TRBJ2-3; possibly TRBD1 or TRBD2 for D (5 bases each). V was cut by 5 bases and J by 4 bases, with 19 bases left in between. Germline CDR1 SEHNR, CDR2 FQNEAQ (reference sequence). This CDR3 has 16 residues. CDR3 bases: TGTGCCAGCAGCCCCCCCGGGCCCGGGGCAGCAGATACGCAGTATTTT. It codes for CASSPPGPGAADTQYF.

This clonotype was seen many times. The V gene is TRBV7-9, the J gene TRBJ2-1; D may be TRBD2 (6 bases). V was clipped by 3 bases and J by 4 bases, with 16 bases between them. The germline V gene encodes CDR1 SEHNR and CDR2 FQNEAQ (reference sequence). This CDR3 is built from 16 residues. CDR3 nucleotides: TGTGCCAGCAGCTTTAAGGGCGGGAAGGGTTACAATGAGCAGTTCTTC. It codes for CASSFKGGKGYNEQFF.

This clonotype showed up many times. This chain links TRBV7-8 with TRBJ2-1; 10 bases line up with TRBD2. The CDR3 is made up of 15 amino acids. From germline, CDR1 is SGHVS and CDR2 FQNEAQ. Trimming at V came to 6 bases and at J to 3 bases, leaving 5 bases not matched to a gene. The CDR3 spells CASRLAGEGYNEQFF. DNA of the CDR3: TGTGCCAGCAGGCTAGCGGGAGAGGGCTACAATGAGCAGTTCTTC. The full variable domain, in which reference TRBV7-8 and TRBJ2-1 provide the parts outside the CDR3, is GAGVSQSPRYKVAKRGQDVALRCDPISGHVSLFWYQQALGQGPEFLTYFQNEAQLDKSGLPSDRFFAERPEGSVSTLKIQRTQQEDSAVYLCASRLAGEGYNEQFFGPGTRLTVL.

This clonotype was found many times. The chain has TRBV27 and TRBJ2-4; no definite D call. The CDR3 has 13 amino acids. Trimming pared 3 bases from V and 10 bases from J, leaving 13 bases between. Germline V gene lookup returns CDR1 MNHEY and CDR2 SMNVEV (reference sequence). This CDR3 reads CASSLTAKRIQYF. Here the CDR3 DNA reads TGTGCCAGCAGTTTGACGGCGAAACGTATTCAGTACTTC.

The V call is TRBV9, the J call TRBJ1-2; 7 nucleotides agree with TRBD1. The length of the CDR3 is 13 residues. V was pared by 0 bases and J by 6 bases, with 2 bases of the junction left unmatched. Germline CDR1 SGDLS, CDR2 YYNGEE. The chain's CDR3 is CASSVGGGNGYTF. In DNA, the CDR3 is TGTGCCAGCAGCGTAGGAGGGGGCAATGGCTACACCTTC.